The 19 T cell receptor beta chains given below trace back to one sample, sequenced in a study of OX40 agonist ivuxolimab in advanced cancers. Libraries were prepared by immunoSEQ multiplex PCR; TCRdb keeps only in-frame clonotypes and omits some of them. The table includes some 70,000 clones, roughly 84% detected once. The specimen was CD4+ or CD8+ T cells sorted from blood, collected in a trial of the OX40 agonist ivuxolimab. Every receptor here comes from an adult with an advanced solid tumor such as melanoma, head and neck, liver or kidney cancer.

In regard to this clone: Additional DNA sequences in this sample encode the identical CDR3. The V call is TRBV5-1, the J call TRBJ2-3; D unresolved. CDR1 is SGHRS, CDR2 YFSETQ, per germline. The V and J ends lost 4 bases and 1 base respectively, with 7 bases between them. The CDR3 covers 13 residues. The CDR3 DNA sequence: TGCGCCAGCAGCCTCGAGGGCACAGATACGCAGTATTTT. Translated, it gives CASSLEGTDTQYF.

The chain has TRBV5-4 and TRBJ2-5, with TRBD2 matching 11 bases. The CDR3 loop spans 15 amino acids. V was pared by 3 bases and J by 3 bases, with 4 bases of the junction left unmatched. From germline, CDR1 is SGHNT and CDR2 YYREEE (reference sequence). CDR3 nucleotides: TGTGCCAGCAGCTCGAAACTAGCGGGGGAAGAGACCCAGTACTTC. This sequence encodes CASSSKLAGEETQYF.

The CDR3 coding sequence is TGCGCCAGCAGCCAGAGGGAGCAGAACTCAGAGACCCAGTACTTC. It specifies CASSQREQNSETQYF. The V gene is TRBV4-1, the J gene TRBJ2-5, with D possibly TRBD2 on 5 matching bases. CDR1 is MGHRA and CDR2 is YSYEKL in the germline V gene. CDR3 length: 15 residues. V lost 3 bases to trimming and J lost 4 bases, with 15 bases between them.

The gene calls are TRBV4-1 and TRBJ2-7; unclear D gene. This CDR3 is 13 amino acids long. Germline-derived CDR1 and CDR2 are MGHRA and YSYEKL. Trimming took 2 bases from V and 1 from J, leaving 6 bases between them. CDR3 nucleotides: TGCGCCAGCAGCCAACCGTATTCCTACGAGCAGTACTTC. This codes for CASSQPYSYEQYF.

The chain recombines TRBV18 with TRBJ2-5; perhaps TRBD2 as D (6 bases). The J call may be faulty, since TRBJ2-7 better matches the DNA end. The CDR3 runs 14 residues. The V gene's germline CDR1 is KGHSH and CDR2 LQKENI. For the CDR3, the DNA is TGTGCCAGCTCACCTGGAGGGAGCCCCTACGAGCAGTACTTC. Encoded protein: CASSPGGSPYEQYF.

The genes are TRBV6-1 and TRBJ1-2; D is ambiguous. CDR1 and CDR2 from the germline V gene are MNHNS and SASEGT. CDR3 length: 13 residues. Trimming cost V 3 bases and J 8 bases, with 13 bases left between them. CDR3 coding DNA: TGTGCCAGCAGTGATCCAGACCTCTTGGGCTACACCTTC. Protein: CASSDPDLLGYTF.

The CDR3 DNA reads TGCGCCAGCAGCCTCGGACTAGCGGGAGATACGCAGTATTTT. It translates to CASSLGLAGDTQYF. The chain links TRBV5-1 to TRBJ2-3; 11 nucleotides match TRBD2. V was clipped by 4 bases and J by 5 bases; unmatched bases: 3. CDR1 is SGHRS and CDR2 is YFSETQ in the germline V gene. The CDR3 loop spans 14 amino acids. The full variable domain, completed using reference TRBV5-1 and TRBJ2-3, is KAGVTQTPRYLIKTRGQQVTLSCSPISGHRSVSWYQQTPGQGLQFLFEYFSETQRNKGNFPGRFSGRQFSNSRSEMNVSTLELGDSALYLCASSLGLAGDTQYFGPGTRLTVL.

This clone was picked up one time. The chain recombines TRBV12-5 with TRBJ2-7, with 7 bases lining up with TRBD1. The germline V gene has CDR1 LGHNT and CDR2 FRNRAP. The CDR3 contains 14 residues. The trim removed 4 bases at V and 0 bases at J, leaving 3 bases unmatched. CDR3 DNA sequence: TGTGCTAGTGGTTCGACAGGGTTCTCCTACGAGCAGTACTTC. Amino acids: CASGSTGFSYEQYF.

This clone was recorded once. V gene TRBV2 combines with J gene TRBJ1-1, with D unresolved. Trimming stripped 6 bases from V and 4 bases from J, with 9 bases between. This CDR3 spans 12 amino acids. Germline assignment: CDR1 SNHLY and CDR2 FYNNEI. This chain's CDR3 is CASRPLGTEAFF. In nucleotides, the CDR3 is TGTGCCAGCAGACCCCTTGGCACTGAAGCTTTCTTT.

The table lists this clone with a count of one. The chain carries TRBV5-1 and TRBJ2-3; 9 bases line up with TRBD2. The J segment lost 6 bases and the V segment lost 1 base, leaving 6 bases of the junction unmatched. Germline CDR1 SGHRS, CDR2 YFSETQ. This CDR3 is 15 amino acids long. DNA of the CDR3: TGCGCCAGCAGCTTGAATAGCGGGGGCGAGGATACGCAGTATTTT. Translated, it gives CASSLNSGGEDTQYF.

V and J are TRBV5-1 and TRBJ2-3, with D perhaps matching TRBD2 (6 bases). The germline gives CDR1 SGHRS, CDR2 YFSETQ. The CDR3 consists of 16 residues. Trimming shortened V by 2 bases and J by 0 bases, and 13 bases separated the two germline ends. Here the CDR3 reads CASSFRGGSSTDTQYF. The CDR3 nucleotides read TGCGCCAGCAGCTTCCGTGGGGGGTCTAGCACAGATACGCAGTATTTT.

This clone was seen only a few times. This chain uses TRBV5-8 with TRBJ1-1; D is unresolved. CDR1 is SGHTS, CDR2 YDEGEE, per germline. V lost 0 bases to trimming and J lost 5 bases, with 8 bases between them. The CDR3 runs to 13 residues. The CDR3 reads CASSLDPRTEAFF. In DNA, the CDR3 is TGTGCCAGCAGCTTGGACCCCAGGACTGAAGCTTTCTTT.

The chain joins TRBV5-1 to TRBJ1-5; D is undetermined. Trimming pared 1 base from V and 0 bases from J, leaving 11 bases between. Germline CDR1 and CDR2: SGHRS and YFSETQ. This CDR3 region has 16 residues. CDR3: CASSLTGIYSNQPQHF. CDR3 DNA sequence: TGCGCCAGCAGCTTGACCGGGATTTATAGCAATCAGCCCCAGCATTTT.

The V call is TRBV7-2, the J call TRBJ2-4; 7 nucleotides align to TRBD1. CDR3 length: 13 amino acids. The V gene's germline CDR1 is SGHTA and CDR2 FQGNSA. V lost 5 bases and J lost 13; bases outside the gene matches: 11. Here the CDR3 reads CASSIDVLGQQYF. The CDR3 DNA reads as TGTGCCAGCAGCATAGACGTTCTGGGACAGCAGTACTTC. The full variable domain, its missing parts supplied by reference TRBV7-2 and TRBJ2-4, is GAGVSQSPSNKVTEKGKDVELRCDPISGHTALYWYRQSLGQGLEFLIYFQGNSAPDKSGLPSDRFSAERTGGSVSTLTIQRTQQEDSAVYLCASSIDVLGQQYFGAGTRLSVL.

The V and J genes are TRBV6-5 and TRBJ2-6; the D gene is possibly TRBD2 (6 bases). V shed 6 bases and J shed 2 bases, with 11 bases lying between them. The CDR3 is 15 amino acids. Germline CDR1 reads MNHEY; CDR2 reads SVGAGI. This CDR3 reads CASSSGGAGANVLTF. The DNA for the CDR3 is TGTGCCAGCAGCTCCGGGGGTGCTGGGGCCAACGTCCTGACTTTC.

As for this clone: Other DNA sequences of this sample code for an identical CDR3. CDR3 amino acids: CASSLVRAQPQHF. For the CDR3, the DNA is TGTGCCAGCAGCTTAGTAAGGGCTCAGCCCCAGCATTTT. The chain combines TRBV7-2 with TRBJ1-5; D is ambiguous. The CDR3 covers 13 residues. Trimming shortened V by 1 base and J by 6 bases, and 7 bases separated the two germline ends. CDR1 is SGHTA, CDR2 FQGNSA, per germline.

This chain joins TRBV7-2 and TRBJ2-7, with TRBD1 matching over 8 bases. Trimming took 4 bases from V and 12 from J; bases not matched to a gene: 8. The CDR3 sequence is 12 residues long. Looked up from germline, CDR1 is SGHTA and CDR2 is FQGNSA. The CDR3 sequence: CASSYDRGPLYF. The CDR3 DNA reads TGTGCCAGCAGCTATGACAGGGGCCCCTTGTACTTC.

This sequence joins TRBV5-6 and TRBJ1-4; D might be TRBD1 (6 bases). Germline assignment: CDR1 SGHDT and CDR2 YYEEEE. Trimming stripped 0 bases from V and 7 bases from J, with 16 bases between. CDR3 size: 16 residues. The CDR3 DNA reads TGTGCCAGCAGCTTGGACGCAGGGGCCTATGGTGAAAAACTGTTTTTT. It codes for CASSLDAGAYGEKLFF.

The J gene is TRBJ2-4, the V gene TRBV5-1, with no clear D. V was pared by 0 bases and J by 0 bases, with 4 bases between. The CDR3 extends over 14 amino acids. Germline values: CDR1 SGHRS, CDR2 YFSETQ. In DNA, the CDR3 is TGCGCCAGCAGCTTGGGACTAGCCAAAAACATTCAGTACTTC. Translated, it gives CASSLGLAKNIQYF. Supplemented by reference TRBV5-1 and TRBJ2-4, the full variable domain reads KAGVTQTPRYLIKTRGQQVTLSCSPISGHRSVSWYQQTPGQGLQFLFEYFSETQRNKGNFPGRFSGRQFSNSRSEMNVSTLELGDSALYLCASSLGLAKNIQYFGAGTRLSVL.